These T cell receptor beta chains were read from a single sample in a study of shared clonotypes between healthy human individuals. Sequenced by immunoSEQ multiplex PCR; TCRdb stores in-frame clones only, minus some. The sample includes about 490,000 clones, about 82% of them seen just once. The sequenced sample was PBMCs. The receptor source for this set is a woman in her thirties or forties in good health. Some clones in this sample may be carry-over from other donors' samples. CDR3s include the opening cysteine and the closing phenylalanine or tryptophan. Fields, in order: J gene, D gene, clone size, V gene, CDR3 length, CDR3 DNA, CDR3 protein. D genes are given only for firm matches. Size is stated for part of the rows, as once, few or many counts, or as a class when the clone is expanded.

TRBJ2-7,TRBD2,.,TRBV6-5,15,TGTGCCAGCAGTTATCAAGCGGGAACCTTTTACGAGCAGTACTTC,CASSYQAGTFYEQYF
TRBJ1-1,.,.,TRBV7-9,14,TGTGCCAGCAGCCCGGACAGAACGAACACTGAAGCTTTCTTT,CASSPDRTNTEAFF
TRBJ2-7,.,.,TRBV12-2,15,TGTGCAAGTCGCCTCGGGACTAGCGACTCCTACGAGCAGTACTTC,CASRLGTSDSYEQYF
TRBJ1-2,TRBD1,.,TRBV19,15,TGTGCCAGTAGTGTCACAGGGGTTCCTTATCCTGGCTACACCTTC,CASSVTGVPYPGYTF
TRBJ1-2,.,.,TRBV28,14,TGTGCCAGCACCACAGGTATTCACCACTATGGCTACACCTTC,CASTTGIHHYGYTF
TRBJ2-5,.,many,TRBV18,13,TGTGCCAGCTCACGGACAGCCCAAGAGACCCAGTACTTC,CASSRTAQETQYF
TRBJ2-1,.,.,TRBV29-1,13,TGCAGCGTTGAAGATCCCCAGTTCGATGAGCAGTTCTTC,CSVEDPQFDEQFF
TRBJ2-7,.,.,TRBV5-1,14,TGCGCCAGCAGCTTGGATACCAGCTCCTACGAGCAGTACTTC,CASSLDTSSYEQYF
TRBJ2-3,TRBD2,.,TRBV7-9,15,TGTGCCAGCAGTCAAGGACCTAGCGGGATATTAGCACAGTATTTT,CASSQGPSGILAQYF
TRBJ2-1,.,once,TRBV10-3,17,TGTGCCATCAGTGACTCCCAGGGGTCTAAGGCCTACAATGAGCAGTTCTTC,CAISDSQGSKAYNEQFF
TRBJ2-5,.,.,TRBV20-1,10,TGCAGTGCGAGTGTCGAGACCCAGTACTTC,CSASVETQYF
TRBJ1-4,.,.,TRBV28,14,TGTGCCAGCAACAAGGGGCGCGAGGGAGAAAAACTGTTTTTT,CASNKGREGEKLFF
TRBJ2-1,TRBD1,.,TRBV5-8,17,TGTGCCAGCAGCCGACAGGGGGCGAGGGGTTTTTACAATGAGCAGTTCTTC,CASSRQGARGFYNEQFF
TRBJ2-1,.,.,TRBV29-1,15,TGCAGCGTTGGCGGACGCCGGCCCTGGGACAATGAGCAGTTCTTC,CSVGGRRPWDNEQFF
TRBJ2-7,.,.,TRBV5-1,14,TGCGCCGGCAGCTCGGGACGGGGGTCCTACGAGCAGTACTTC,CAGSSGRGSYEQYF
TRBJ1-1,TRBD1,.,TRBV6-6,14,TGTGCCAGCACTTTGGACAGGGGTAGGACTGAAGCTTTCTTT,CASTLDRGRTEAFF
TRBJ2-2,TRBD2,.,TRBV30,15,TGTGCCTGGAGTCGACTAGCGGCGAACACCGGGGAGCTGTTTTTT,CAWSRLAANTGELFF
TRBJ1-1,.,.,TRBV6-6,15,TGTGCCAGCAGTTACGTTGGGGGCGTTGGAGCTGAAGCTTTCTTT,CASSYVGGVGAEAFF
TRBJ2-2,.,few,TRBV19,16,TGTGCCAGTAGTACCCAAACCGGGGGAGGAACCGGGGAGCTGTTTTTT,CASSTQTGGGTGELFF
TRBJ2-2,TRBD2,once,TRBV11-2,18,TGTGCCAGCAGCTTAGATTTCGGACTAGCGGGAGAAACCGGGGAGCTGTTTTTT,CASSLDFGLAGETGELFF
TRBJ1-3,.,.,TRBV4-2,15,TGTGCCAGCAGCCAAGATAAGGGCTCTGGAAACACCATATATTTT,CASSQDKGSGNTIYF
TRBJ1-1,.,once,TRBV11-2,15,TGTGCCAGCAGCTTAGTCCTGGGGGCAAACACTGAAGCTTTCTTT,CASSLVLGANTEAFF